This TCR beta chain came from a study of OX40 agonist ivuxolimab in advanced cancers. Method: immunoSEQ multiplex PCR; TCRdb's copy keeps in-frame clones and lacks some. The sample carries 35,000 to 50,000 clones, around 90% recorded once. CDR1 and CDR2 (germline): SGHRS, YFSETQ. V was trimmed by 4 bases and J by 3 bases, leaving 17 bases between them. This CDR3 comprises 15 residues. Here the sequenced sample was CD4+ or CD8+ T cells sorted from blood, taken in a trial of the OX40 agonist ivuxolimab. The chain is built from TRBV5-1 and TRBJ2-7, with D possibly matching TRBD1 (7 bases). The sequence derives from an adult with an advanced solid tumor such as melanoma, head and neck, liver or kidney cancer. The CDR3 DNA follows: TGCGCCAGCAGCCCGGAGGCAGGGGGGATCTACGAGCAGTACTTC. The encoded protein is CASSPEAGGIYEQYF. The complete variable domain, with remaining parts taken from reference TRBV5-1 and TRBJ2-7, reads KAGVTQTPRYLIKTRGQQVTLSCSPISGHRSVSWYQQTPGQGLQFLFEYFSETQRNKGNFPGRFSGRQFSNSRSEMNVSTLELGDSALYLCASSPEAGGIYEQYFGPGTRLTVT.